This T cell receptor beta chain is from a study of blood T cell repertoires in COVID-19. The CDR3 runs 16 residues. V shed 3 bases and J 0 bases; nucleotides not matched to a gene: 4. Germline V gene data show CDR1 as LGHNA and CDR2 as YNFKEQ. Authors' data handling: Cell counts per sample came from amplifying reference gene primers. The assay was immunoSEQ multiplex PCR, and TCRdb's table has in-frame clones only and misses some. D and trimming come from the DNA, and the V and J calls and clone size come from that table. This sample has roughly 290,000 clones, with roughly nine tenths found just once.

The chain carries TRBV4-2 and TRBJ2-4; 8 bases map to TRBD1. Sequencing input: PBMCs or T cells enriched from blood (not recorded which). This receptor was identified in a woman in her 40s who had recovered from COVID-19. The CDR3 is CASSQQTGAAKNIQYF. CDR3 sequence (DNA): TGTGCCAGCAGCCAGCAGACAGGGGCAGCCAAAAACATTCAGTACTTC.